This TCR beta chain was found in a study of cytomegalovirus exposure and HLA in healthy donors. Study background: The roughly 670 first-cohort repertoires shared a platform with the approximately 130 validation repertoires, as reported in a later analysis. Broader study findings: Most TCR sequences showed up rarely, but some public TCRs showed up in many donors. Under in vitro conditions, a few CMV-associated chains were confirmed as specific for CMV antigens. The authors listed about 170 TCR beta chains as cytomegalovirus-associated.

Clones were sequenced by immunoSEQ multiplex PCR, and TCRdb holds only the in-frame ones, with some missing. The table lists roughly 100,000 clones, less than 95% of them singletons. The trim removed 6 bases at V and 5 bases at J, leaving 4 bases unmatched. Germline V lookup: CDR1 SNHLY, CDR2 FYNNEI. The CDR3 has 14 residues. In the case of this clone: The target antigen is unknown.

The J gene is TRBJ2-2, the V gene TRBV2; 9 nucleotides align to TRBD2. Source material: PBMCs. This TCR derives from a woman between 18 and 30 years old in good health and CMV-seronegative. CDR3 protein: CASRGLARTGELFF. The CDR3 coding sequence is TGTGCCAGCAGGGGACTAGCCCGAACCGGGGAGCTGTTTTTT.